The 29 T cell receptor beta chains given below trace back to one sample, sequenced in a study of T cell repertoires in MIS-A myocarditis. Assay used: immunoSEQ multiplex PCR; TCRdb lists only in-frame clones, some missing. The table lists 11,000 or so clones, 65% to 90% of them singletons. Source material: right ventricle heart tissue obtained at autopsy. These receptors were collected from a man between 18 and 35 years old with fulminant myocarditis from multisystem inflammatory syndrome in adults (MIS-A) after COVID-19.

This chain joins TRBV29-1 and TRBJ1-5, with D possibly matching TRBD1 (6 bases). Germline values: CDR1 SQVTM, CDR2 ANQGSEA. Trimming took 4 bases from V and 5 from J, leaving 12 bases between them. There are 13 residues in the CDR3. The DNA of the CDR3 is TGCAGCGTTGGTGACAGGTTTGATCAGCCCCAGCATTTT. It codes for CSVGDRFDQPQHF.

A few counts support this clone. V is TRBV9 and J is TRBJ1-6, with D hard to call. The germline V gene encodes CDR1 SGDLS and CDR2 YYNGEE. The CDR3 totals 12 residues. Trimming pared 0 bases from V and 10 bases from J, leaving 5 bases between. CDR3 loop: CASSVEASPLHF. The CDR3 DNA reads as TGTGCCAGCAGCGTAGAAGCCTCACCCCTCCACTTT.

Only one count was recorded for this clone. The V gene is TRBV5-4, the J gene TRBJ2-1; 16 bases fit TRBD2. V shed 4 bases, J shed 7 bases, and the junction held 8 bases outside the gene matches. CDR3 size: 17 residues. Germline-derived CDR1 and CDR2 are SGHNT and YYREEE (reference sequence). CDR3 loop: CASSPGTSGRAGNEQFF. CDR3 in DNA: TGTGCCAGCAGCCCAGGGACTAGCGGGAGGGCCGGTAATGAGCAGTTCTTC.

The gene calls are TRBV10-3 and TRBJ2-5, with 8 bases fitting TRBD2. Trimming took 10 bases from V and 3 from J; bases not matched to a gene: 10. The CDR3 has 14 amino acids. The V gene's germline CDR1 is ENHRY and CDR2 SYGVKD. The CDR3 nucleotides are TGTGCCACCGCCGGGACTAGGGGGGAAGAGACCCAGTACTTC. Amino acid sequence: CATAGTRGEETQYF.

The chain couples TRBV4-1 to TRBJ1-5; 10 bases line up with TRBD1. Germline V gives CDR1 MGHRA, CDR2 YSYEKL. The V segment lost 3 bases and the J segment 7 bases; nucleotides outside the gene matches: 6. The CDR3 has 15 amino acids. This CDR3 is CASSQRQGAQQPQHF. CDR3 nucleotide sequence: TGCGCCAGCAGCCAGAGACAGGGGGCTCAACAGCCCCAGCATTTT.

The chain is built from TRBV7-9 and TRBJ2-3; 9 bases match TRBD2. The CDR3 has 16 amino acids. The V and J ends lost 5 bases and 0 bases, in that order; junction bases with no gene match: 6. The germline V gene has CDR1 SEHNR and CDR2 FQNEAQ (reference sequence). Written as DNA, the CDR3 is TGTGCCAGCAGCGAGGGACTAGCCCAGAGCACAGATACGCAGTATTTT. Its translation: CASSEGLAQSTDTQYF.

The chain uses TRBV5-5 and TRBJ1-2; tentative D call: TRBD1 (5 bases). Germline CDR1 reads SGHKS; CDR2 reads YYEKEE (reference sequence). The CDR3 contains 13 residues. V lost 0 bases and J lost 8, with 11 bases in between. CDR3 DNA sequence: TGTGCCAGCAGCTTGGGAGGGGACGACGGCTACACCTTC. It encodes CASSLGGDDGYTF.

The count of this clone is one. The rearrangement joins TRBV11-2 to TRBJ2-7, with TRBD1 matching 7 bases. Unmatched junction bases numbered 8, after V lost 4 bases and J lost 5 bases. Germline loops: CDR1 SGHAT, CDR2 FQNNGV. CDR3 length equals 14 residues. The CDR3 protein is CASSWRQGIDEQYF. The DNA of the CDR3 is TGTGCCAGCAGCTGGCGACAGGGTATCGACGAGCAGTACTTC.

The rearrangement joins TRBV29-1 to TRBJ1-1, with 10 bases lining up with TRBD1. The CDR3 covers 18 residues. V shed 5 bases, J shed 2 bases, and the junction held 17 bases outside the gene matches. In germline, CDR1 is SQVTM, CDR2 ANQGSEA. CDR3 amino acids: CSVPTYSRDRGANTEAFF. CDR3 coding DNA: TGCAGCGTTCCCACTTATTCACGGGACAGGGGCGCCAACACTGAAGCTTTCTTT.

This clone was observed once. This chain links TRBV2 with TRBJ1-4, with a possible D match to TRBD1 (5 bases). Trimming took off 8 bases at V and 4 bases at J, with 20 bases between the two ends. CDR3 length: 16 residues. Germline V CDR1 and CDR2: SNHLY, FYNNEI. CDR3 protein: CASRSAAGGDNEKLFF. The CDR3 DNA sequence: TGTGCCAGCCGCTCCGCCGCTGGAGGGGATAATGAAAAACTGTTTTTT.

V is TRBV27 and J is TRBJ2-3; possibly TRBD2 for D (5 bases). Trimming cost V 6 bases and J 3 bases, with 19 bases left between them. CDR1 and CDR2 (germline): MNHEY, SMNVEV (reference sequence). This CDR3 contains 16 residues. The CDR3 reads CASSSGLTAYTDTQYF. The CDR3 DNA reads TGTGCCAGCAGCTCTGGACTCACTGCCTATACAGATACGCAGTATTTT.

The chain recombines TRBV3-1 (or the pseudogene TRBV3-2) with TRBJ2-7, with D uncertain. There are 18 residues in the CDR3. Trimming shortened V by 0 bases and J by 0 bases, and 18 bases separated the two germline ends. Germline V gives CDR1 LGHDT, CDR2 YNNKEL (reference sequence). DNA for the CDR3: TGTGCCAGCAGCCAAGAGGGATACTCGTCCGTCGCCTCCTACGAGCAGTACTTC. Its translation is CASSQEGYSSVASYEQYF.

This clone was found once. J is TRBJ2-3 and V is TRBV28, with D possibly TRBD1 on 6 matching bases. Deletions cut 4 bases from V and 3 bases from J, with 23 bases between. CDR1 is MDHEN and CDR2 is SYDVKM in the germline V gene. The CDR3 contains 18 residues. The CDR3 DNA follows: TGTGCCAGCAGTTCACCCGAACAGGGCCGTAGTGTGACAGATACGCAGTATTTT. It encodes CASSSPEQGRSVTDTQYF.

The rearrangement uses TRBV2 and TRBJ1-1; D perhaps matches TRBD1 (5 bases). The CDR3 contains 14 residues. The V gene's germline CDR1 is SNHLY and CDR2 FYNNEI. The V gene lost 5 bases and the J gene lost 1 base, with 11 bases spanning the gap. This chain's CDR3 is CASSYYTGNTEAFF. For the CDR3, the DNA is TGTGCCAGCAGTTACTATACAGGGAACACTGAAGCTTTCTTT.

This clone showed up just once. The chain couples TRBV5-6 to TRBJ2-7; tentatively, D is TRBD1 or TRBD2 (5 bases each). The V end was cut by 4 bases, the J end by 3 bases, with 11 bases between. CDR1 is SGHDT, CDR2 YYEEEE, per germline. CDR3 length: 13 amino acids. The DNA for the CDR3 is TGTGCCAGCAGCCCGGGACGGTACTACGAGCAGTACTTC. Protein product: CASSPGRYYEQYF.

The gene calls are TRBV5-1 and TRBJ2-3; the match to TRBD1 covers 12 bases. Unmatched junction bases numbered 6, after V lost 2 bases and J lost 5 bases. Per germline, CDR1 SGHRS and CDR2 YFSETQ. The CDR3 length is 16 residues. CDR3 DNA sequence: TGCGCCAGCAGCTTCGTGGGACAGGGGGCCGTAGATACGCAGTATTTT. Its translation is CASSFVGQGAVDTQYF.

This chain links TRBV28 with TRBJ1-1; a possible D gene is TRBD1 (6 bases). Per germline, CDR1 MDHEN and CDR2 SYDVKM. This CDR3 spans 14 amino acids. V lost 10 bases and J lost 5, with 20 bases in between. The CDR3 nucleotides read TGTGCCACCGTCGGGGCAGGGGCAGGGACTGAAGCTTTCTTT. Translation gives CATVGAGAGTEAFF.

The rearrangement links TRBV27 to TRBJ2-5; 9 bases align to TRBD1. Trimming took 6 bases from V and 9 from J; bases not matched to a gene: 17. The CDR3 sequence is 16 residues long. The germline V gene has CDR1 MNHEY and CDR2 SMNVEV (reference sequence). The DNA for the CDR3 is TGTGCCAGCAGCCGAGAGGGCACAGGGGGCTTCCGTTCCCAGTACTTC. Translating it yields CASSREGTGGFRSQYF.

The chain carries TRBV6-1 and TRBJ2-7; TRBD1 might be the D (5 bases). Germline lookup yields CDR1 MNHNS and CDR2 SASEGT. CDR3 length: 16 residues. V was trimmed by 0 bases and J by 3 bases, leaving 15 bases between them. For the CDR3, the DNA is TGTGCCAGCAGTGAAGCGCAGGTCAGGGCAGGCTACGAGCAGTACTTC. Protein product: CASSEAQVRAGYEQYF.

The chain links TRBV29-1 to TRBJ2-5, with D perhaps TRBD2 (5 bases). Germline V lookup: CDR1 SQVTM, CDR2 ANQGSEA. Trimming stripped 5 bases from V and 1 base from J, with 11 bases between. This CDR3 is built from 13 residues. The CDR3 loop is CSVPTTLQETQYF. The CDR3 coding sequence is TGCAGCGTTCCGACTACTCTCCAAGAGACCCAGTACTTC.

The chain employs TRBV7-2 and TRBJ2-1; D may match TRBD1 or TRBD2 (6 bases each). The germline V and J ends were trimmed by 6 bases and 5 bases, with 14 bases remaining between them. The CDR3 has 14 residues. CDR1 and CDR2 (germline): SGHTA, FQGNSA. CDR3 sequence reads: CASRLTGADNEQFF. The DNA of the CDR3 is TGTGCCAGCAGACTGACGGGGGCCGACAATGAGCAGTTCTTC.

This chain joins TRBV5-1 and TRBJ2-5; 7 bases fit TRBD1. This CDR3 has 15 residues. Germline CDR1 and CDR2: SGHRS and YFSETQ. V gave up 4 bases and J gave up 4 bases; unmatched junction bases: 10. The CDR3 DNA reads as TGCGCCAGCAGCCCCGATAGGACAGGTGGAGAGACCCAGTACTTC. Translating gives CASSPDRTGGETQYF. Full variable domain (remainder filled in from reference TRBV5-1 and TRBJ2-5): KAGVTQTPRYLIKTRGQQVTLSCSPISGHRSVSWYQQTPGQGLQFLFEYFSETQRNKGNFPGRFSGRQFSNSRSEMNVSTLELGDSALYLCASSPDRTGGETQYFGPGTRLLVL.

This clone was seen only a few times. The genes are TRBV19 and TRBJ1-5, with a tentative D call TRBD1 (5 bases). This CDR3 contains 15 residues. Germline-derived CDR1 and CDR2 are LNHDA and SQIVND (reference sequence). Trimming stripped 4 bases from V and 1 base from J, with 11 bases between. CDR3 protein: CASSTGTASNQPQHF. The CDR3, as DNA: TGTGCCAGTAGTACCGGGACCGCAAGCAATCAGCCCCAGCATTTT.

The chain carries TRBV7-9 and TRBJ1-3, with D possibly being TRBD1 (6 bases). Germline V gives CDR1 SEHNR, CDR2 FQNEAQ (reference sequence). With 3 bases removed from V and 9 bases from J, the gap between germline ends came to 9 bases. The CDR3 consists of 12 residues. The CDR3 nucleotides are TGTGCCAGCAGCTTGGGGGCGGCCACCATATATTTT. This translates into CASSLGAATIYF.

The CDR3 spells CASSPRLAGGREQFF. The CDR3 DNA reads as TGTGCCAGTAGTCCCCGACTAGCGGGAGGCAGGGAGCAGTTCTTC. The chain uses TRBV19 and TRBJ2-1, with 13 bases lining up with TRBD2. Germline V CDR1 and CDR2: LNHDA, SQIVND (reference sequence). The CDR3 consists of 15 residues. V shed 5 bases, J shed 10 bases, and the junction held 8 bases outside the gene matches.

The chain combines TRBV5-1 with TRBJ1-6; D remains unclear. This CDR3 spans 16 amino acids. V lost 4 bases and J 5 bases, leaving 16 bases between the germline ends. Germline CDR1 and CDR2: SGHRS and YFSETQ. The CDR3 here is CASSPQPHRDNSPLHF. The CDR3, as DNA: TGCGCCAGCAGCCCTCAACCACACCGGGATAATTCACCCCTCCACTTT.

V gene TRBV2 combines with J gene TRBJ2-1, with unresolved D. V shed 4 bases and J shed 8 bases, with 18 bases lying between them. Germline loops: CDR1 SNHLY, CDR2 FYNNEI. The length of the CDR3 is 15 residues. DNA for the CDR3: TGTGCCAGCAGTGTTGGTCTAAAGATAAGTCATGAGCAGTTCTTC. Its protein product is CASSVGLKISHEQFF.

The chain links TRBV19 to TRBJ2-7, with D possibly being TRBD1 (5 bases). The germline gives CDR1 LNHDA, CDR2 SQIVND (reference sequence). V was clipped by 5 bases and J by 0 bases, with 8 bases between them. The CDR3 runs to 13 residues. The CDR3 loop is CASSVRASYEQYF. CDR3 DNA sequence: TGTGCCAGTAGTGTCAGGGCCTCCTACGAGCAGTACTTC.

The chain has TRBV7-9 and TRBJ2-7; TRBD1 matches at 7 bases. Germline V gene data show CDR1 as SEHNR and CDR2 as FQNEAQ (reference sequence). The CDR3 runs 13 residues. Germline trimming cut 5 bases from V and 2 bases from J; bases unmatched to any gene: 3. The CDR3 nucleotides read TGTGCCAGCAGCGTGGGACAGCCCTACGAGCAGTACTTC. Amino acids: CASSVGQPYEQYF.